This is a list of T cell receptor beta chains from one sample in a study of cytotoxic CD8 clonotypes in ibrutinib-treated CLL. Profiling relied on immunoSEQ multiplex PCR, and the TCRdb table lists in-frame clones only, not all of them. The sample shows roughly 36,000 clones, around 63% of them seen only once. The source was PBMCs, collected before ibrutinib treatment. The origin of the receptors is a human donor with chronic lymphocytic leukemia. The CDR3 runs from the conserved cysteine through the conserved F or W. A D gene is named only where the DNA matches it firmly. Where a row states a size, it is once, few, many or the class of an expanded clone; other rows omit it.

TRBV2	NA	NA	11	TRBJ1-1	CASRENTEAFF	TGTGCCAGCAGAGAGAACACTGAAGCTTTCTTT
TRBV5-1	NA	NA	14	TRBJ2-5	CASSLEGRQETQYF	TGCGCCAGCAGCTTGGAAGGGCGCCAAGAGACCCAGTACTTC
TRBV27	TRBD2	NA	20	TRBJ2-7	CASSNIGSSSLAGGSYEQYF	TGTGCCAGCAGCAATATCGGCAGTAGCTCACTAGCGGGAGGGTCCTACGAGCAGTACTTC
TRBV5-1	TRBD1	few	15	TRBJ1-2	CASSFPGQEVDGYTF	TGCGCCAGCAGCTTCCCGGGACAGGAGGTTGATGGCTACACCTTC
TRBV7-6	TRBD2	NA	13	TRBJ2-7	CASRQSGGYEQYF	TGTGCCAGCAGGCAAAGCGGGGGCTACGAGCAGTACTTC
TRBV18	TRBD1	once	19	TRBJ2-3	CASSPPLLSRDRDPDTQYF	TGTGCCAGCTCACCCCCACTTCTTTCGCGGGACAGGGACCCAGATACGCAGTATTTT
TRBV30	NA	NA	13	TRBJ1-1	CAWSSGFLTEAFF	TGTGCCTGGAGTTCAGGGTTCCTCACTGAAGCTTTCTTT
TRBV18	NA	NA	13	TRBJ1-1	CASSGGSNTEAFF	TGTGCCTCTAGCGGGGGGTCGAACACTGAAGCTTTCTTT
TRBV6-1	TRBD1	medium-sized	12	TRBJ1-2	CASRRTGYGYTF	TGTGCCAGCAGGAGGACAGGGTATGGCTACACCTTC
TRBV19	NA	NA	13	TRBJ1-4	CASSRDLSEKLFF	TGTGCCAGTAGTAGGGACTTGTCTGAAAAACTGTTTTTT
TRBV4-2	NA	NA	14	TRBJ1-2	CASSQDQGGYGYTF	TGTGCCAGCAGCCAAGATCAAGGGGGCTATGGCTACACCTTC
TRBV6-5	NA	NA	11	TRBJ1-1	CASSYHTEAFF	TGTGCCAGCAGTTACCACACTGAAGCTTTCTTT
TRBV5-1	NA	NA	12	TRBJ2-3	CASSLVADTQYF	TGCGCCAGCAGCCTCGTAGCGGATACGCAGTATTTT
TRBV28	NA	few	13	TRBJ1-2	CASRPLQGHGYTF	TGTGCCAGCAGACCCCTACAGGGACATGGCTACACCTTC
TRBV5-4	NA	NA	15	TRBJ1-6	CASRHRQSGNSPLHF	TGTGCCAGCAGACACCGACAGAGCGGGAATTCACCCCTCCACTTT
TRBV27	NA	few	13	TRBJ2-3	CATLLLGTDTQYF	TGTGCCACACTACTTCTGGGCACAGATACGCAGTATTTT
TRBV29-1	NA	once	12	TRBJ1-4	CSVLSANEKLFF	TGCAGCGTTTTGTCCGCTAATGAAAAACTGTTTTTT
TRBV28	TRBD1	NA	15	TRBJ2-7	CASSLYGTGKHEQYF	TGTGCCAGCAGTTTATATGGGACAGGAAAACACGAGCAGTACTTC
TRBV2	NA	few	13	TRBJ1-5	CAIITGSNQPQHF	TGTGCCATCATAACAGGGAGTAATCAGCCCCAGCATTTT
TRBV6-6	NA	few	12	TRBJ1-5	CASSYSGQPQHF	TGTGCCAGCAGTTACTCAGGTCAGCCCCAGCATTTT
TRBV19	TRBD1	NA	17	TRBJ2-2	CASSQIRPGTGIGELFF	TGTGCCAGTAGTCAAATCCGTCCCGGGACAGGGATCGGGGAGCTGTTTTTT
TRBV2	TRBD1	few	13	TRBJ1-2	CASTKGQGYGYTF	TGTGCCAGCACCAAGGGACAGGGCTATGGCTACACCTTC
TRBV11-3	NA	NA	14	TRBJ1-1	CASSLDRLSTEAFF	TGTGCCAGCAGCTTAGACCGGTTGTCGACTGAAGCTTTCTTT
TRBV29-1	NA	NA	10	TRBJ2-3	CSVLRDTQYF	TGCAGCGTTCTGAGGGATACGCAGTATTTT
TRBV7-8	NA	NA	14	TRBJ2-2	CASSLHMDTGELFF	TGTGCCAGCAGCTTGCACATGGACACCGGGGAGCTGTTTTTT
TRBV11-2	TRBD1	NA	14	TRBJ2-7	CASSPGQGAYEQYF	TGTGCCAGCAGCCCGGGGCAGGGGGCCTACGAGCAGTACTTC
TRBV6-5	NA	NA	13	TRBJ2-2	CASRTADTGELFF	TGTGCCAGCCGGACAGCGGACACCGGGGAGCTGTTTTTT
TRBV4-3	NA	NA	12	TRBJ2-1	CASSIHPNEQFF	TGCGCCAGCAGCATCCATCCCAATGAGCAGTTCTTC
TRBV28	NA	NA	17	TRBJ2-1	CASSSVVPYSSYNEQFF	TGTGCCAGCAGTTCCGTTGTCCCTTACAGCTCCTACAATGAGCAGTTCTTC
TRBV5-1	TRBD2	NA	16	TRBJ2-5	CASSKGTSGSEETQYF	TGCGCCAGCAGCAAAGGGACTAGCGGGAGCGAGGAGACCCAGTACTTC
TRBV27	TRBD1	NA	14	TRBJ1-5	CASSLSTGAQPQHF	TGTGCCAGCAGTTTATCGACAGGGGCTCAGCCCCAGCATTTT
TRBV6-5	NA	NA	13	TRBJ1-1	CASSSRTVLEAFF	TGTGCCAGCAGTTCCCGGACAGTCCTTGAAGCTTTCTTT
TRBV15	TRBD1	NA	15	TRBJ1-3	CATSRKQGAGNTIYF	TGTGCCACCAGCAGAAAACAGGGGGCTGGAAACACCATATATTTT
TRBV6-6	NA	NA	13	TRBJ1-4	CASSSRGGEKLFF	TGTGCCAGCAGTAGCAGGGGTGGTGAAAAACTGTTTTTT
TRBV7-6	TRBD1	few	17	TRBJ1-5	CASSSGQGKGSFQPQHF	TGTGCCAGCAGCTCTGGACAGGGGAAGGGGTCATTTCAGCCCCAGCATTTT
TRBV2	NA	NA	13	TRBJ1-6	CASRGDGTSPLHF	TGTGCCAGCAGGGGCGACGGAACATCACCCCTCCACTTT
TRBV4-3	NA	NA	14	TRBJ2-7	CASSQVRDSYEQYF	TGCGCCAGCAGCCAAGTCAGGGACTCCTACGAGCAGTACTTC
TRBV5-6	TRBD1	medium-sized	15	TRBJ2-7	CASSFDGTGVNEQYF	TGTGCCAGCAGCTTTGACGGGACAGGGGTCAACGAGCAGTACTTC
TRBV5-6	TRBD1	few	17	TRBJ1-6	CASSRKPRQGRDSPLHF	TGTGCCAGCAGCCGGAAACCTCGACAGGGGCGGGATTCACCCCTCCACTTT
TRBV7-9	NA	NA	15	TRBJ1-4	CASSLGRPTNEKLFF	TGTGCCAGCAGCTTAGGGAGACCAACTAATGAAAAACTGTTTTTT
TRBV25-1	NA	NA	13	TRBJ1-2	CASTNQGSGGYTF	TGTGCCAGCACGAATCAAGGTTCGGGGGGCTACACCTTC
TRBV7-8	TRBD1	NA	17	TRBJ1-1	CASRRTGGEKRDTEAFF	TGTGCCAGCAGAAGGACAGGGGGGGAGAAGAGGGACACTGAAGCTTTCTTT